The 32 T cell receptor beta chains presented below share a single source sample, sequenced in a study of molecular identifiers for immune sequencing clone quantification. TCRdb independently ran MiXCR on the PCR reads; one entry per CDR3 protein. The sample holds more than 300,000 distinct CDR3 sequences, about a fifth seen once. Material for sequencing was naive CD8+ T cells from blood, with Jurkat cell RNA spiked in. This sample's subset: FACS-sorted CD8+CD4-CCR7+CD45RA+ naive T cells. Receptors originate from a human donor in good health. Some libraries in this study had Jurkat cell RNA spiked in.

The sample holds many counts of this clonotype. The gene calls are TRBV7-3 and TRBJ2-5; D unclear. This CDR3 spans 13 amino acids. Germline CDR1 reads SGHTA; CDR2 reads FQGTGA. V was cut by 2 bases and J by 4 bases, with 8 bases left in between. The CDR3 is CASSLWVGETQYF. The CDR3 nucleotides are TGTGCCAGCAGCTTATGGGTAGGAGAGACCCAGTACTTC.

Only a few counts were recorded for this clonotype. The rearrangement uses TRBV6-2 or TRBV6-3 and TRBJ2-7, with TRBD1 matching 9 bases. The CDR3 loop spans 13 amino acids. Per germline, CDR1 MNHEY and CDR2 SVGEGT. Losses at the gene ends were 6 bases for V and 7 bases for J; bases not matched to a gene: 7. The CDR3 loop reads CASSGDRAIEQYF. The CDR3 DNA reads TGTGCCAGCAGCGGGGACAGGGCCATAGAGCAGTACTTC.

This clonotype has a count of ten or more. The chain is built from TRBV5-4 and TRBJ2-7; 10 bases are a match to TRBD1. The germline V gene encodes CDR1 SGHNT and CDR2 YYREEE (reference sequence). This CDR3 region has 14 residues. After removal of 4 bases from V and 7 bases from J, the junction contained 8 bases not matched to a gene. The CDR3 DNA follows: TGTGCCAGCAGCGCCGGGACAGGGGTTTGGGAGCAGTACTTC. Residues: CASSAGTGVWEQYF.

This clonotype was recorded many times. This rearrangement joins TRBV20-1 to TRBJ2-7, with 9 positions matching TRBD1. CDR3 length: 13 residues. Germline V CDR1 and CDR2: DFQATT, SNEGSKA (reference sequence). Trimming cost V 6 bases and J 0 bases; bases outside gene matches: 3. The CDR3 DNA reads TGCAGTGCCCGGGACAGGGCCTCCTACGAGCAGTACTTC. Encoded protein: CSARDRASYEQYF.

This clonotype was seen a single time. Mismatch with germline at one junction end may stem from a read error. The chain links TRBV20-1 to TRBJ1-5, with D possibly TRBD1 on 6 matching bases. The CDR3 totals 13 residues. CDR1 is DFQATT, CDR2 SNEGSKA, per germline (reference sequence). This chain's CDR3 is CNAREGVGQPQHF. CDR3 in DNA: TGCAATGCTAGAGAGGGGGTAGGGCAGCCCCAGCATTTT.

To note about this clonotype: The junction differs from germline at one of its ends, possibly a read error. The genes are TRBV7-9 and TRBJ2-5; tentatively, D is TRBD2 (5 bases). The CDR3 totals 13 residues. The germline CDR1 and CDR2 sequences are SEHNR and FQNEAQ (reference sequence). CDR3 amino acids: CDSRLPLGETQYF. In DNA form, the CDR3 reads TGTGACAGCAGACTCCCACTAGGAGAGACCCAGTACTTC.

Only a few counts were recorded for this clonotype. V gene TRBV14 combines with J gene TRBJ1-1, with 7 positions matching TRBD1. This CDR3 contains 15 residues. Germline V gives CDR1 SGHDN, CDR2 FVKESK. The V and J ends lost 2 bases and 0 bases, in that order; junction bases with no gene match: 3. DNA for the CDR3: TGTGCCAGCAGCCAAAATACAGGGGTGAACACTGAAGCTTTCTTT. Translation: CASSQNTGVNTEAFF.

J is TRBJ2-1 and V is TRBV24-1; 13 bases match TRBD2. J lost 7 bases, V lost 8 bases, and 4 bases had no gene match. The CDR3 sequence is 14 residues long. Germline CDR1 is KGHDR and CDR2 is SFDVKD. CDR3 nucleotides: TGTGCCACCACCCGGACTAGCGGGAGTAATGAGCAGTTCTTC. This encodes CATTRTSGSNEQFF.

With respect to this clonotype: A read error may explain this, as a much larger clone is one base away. Written as DNA, the CDR3 is TGTGCCAGTAGTACTTCTGACGGATCGACTGAAGCTTTCTTT. It is translated as CASSTSDGSTEAFF. The V and J genes are TRBV19 and TRBJ1-1; no clear D. Between the trimmed V and J ends, which lost 4 bases and 5 bases, there was a span of 14 bases. CDR3 size: 14 residues. Germline CDR1 and CDR2: LNHDA and SQIVND (reference sequence).

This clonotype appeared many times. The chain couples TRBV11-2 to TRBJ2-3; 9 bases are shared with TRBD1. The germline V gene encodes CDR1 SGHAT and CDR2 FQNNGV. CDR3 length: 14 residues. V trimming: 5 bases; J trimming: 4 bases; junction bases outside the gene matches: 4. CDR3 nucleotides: TGTGCCAGCAGCCTATGGACAGGGGCAGATACGCAGTATTTT. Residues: CASSLWTGADTQYF.

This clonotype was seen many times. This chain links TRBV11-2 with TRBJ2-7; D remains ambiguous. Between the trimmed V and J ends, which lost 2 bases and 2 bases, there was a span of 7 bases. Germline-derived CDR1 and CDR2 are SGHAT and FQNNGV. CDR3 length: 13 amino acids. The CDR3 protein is CASSLYRPYEQYF. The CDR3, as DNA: TGTGCCAGCAGCTTATACCGGCCCTACGAGCAGTACTTC.

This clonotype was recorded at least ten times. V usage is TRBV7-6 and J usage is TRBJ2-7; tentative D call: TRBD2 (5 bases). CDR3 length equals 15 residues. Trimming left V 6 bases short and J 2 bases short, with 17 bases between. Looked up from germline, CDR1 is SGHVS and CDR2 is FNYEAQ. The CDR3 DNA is TGTGCCAGCAGATCAATGCCGGGGTCGGCCTACGAGCAGTACTTC. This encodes CASRSMPGSAYEQYF.

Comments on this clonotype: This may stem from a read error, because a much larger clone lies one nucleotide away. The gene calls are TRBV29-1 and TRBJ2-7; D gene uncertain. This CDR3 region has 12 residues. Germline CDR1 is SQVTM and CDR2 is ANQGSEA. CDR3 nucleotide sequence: TGCAGCGTTAAAGACAATACCTACGGGCAGTACTTC. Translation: CSVKDNTYGQYF.

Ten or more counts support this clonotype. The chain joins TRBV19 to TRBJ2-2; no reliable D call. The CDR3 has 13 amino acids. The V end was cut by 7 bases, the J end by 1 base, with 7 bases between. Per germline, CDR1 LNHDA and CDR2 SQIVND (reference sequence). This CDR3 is CASTLENTGELFF. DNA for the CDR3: TGTGCCAGTACCCTTGAGAACACCGGGGAGCTGTTTTTT.

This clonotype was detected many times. The CDR3 nucleotides are TGTGCCTGGAGTGCCTATCATGAGCAGTTCTTC. Residues: CAWSAYHEQFF. The chain recombines TRBV30 with TRBJ2-1; D is ambiguous. This CDR3 region has 11 residues. Trimming pared 1 base from V and 8 bases from J, leaving 6 bases between. Looked up from germline, CDR1 is GTSNPN and CDR2 is SVGIG (reference sequence).

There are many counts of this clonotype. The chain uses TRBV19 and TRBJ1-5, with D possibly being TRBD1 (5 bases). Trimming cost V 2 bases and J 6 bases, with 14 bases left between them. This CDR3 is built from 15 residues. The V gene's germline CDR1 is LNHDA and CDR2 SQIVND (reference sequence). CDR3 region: CASSIIDSEVQPQHF. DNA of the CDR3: TGTGCCAGTAGTATAATAGACAGCGAAGTTCAGCCCCAGCATTTT.

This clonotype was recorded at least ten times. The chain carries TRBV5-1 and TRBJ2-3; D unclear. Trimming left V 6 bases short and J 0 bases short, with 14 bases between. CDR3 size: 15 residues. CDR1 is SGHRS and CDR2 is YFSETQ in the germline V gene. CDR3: CASKSWPTSTDTQYF. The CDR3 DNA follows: TGCGCCAGCAAGTCCTGGCCTACTAGCACAGATACGCAGTATTTT. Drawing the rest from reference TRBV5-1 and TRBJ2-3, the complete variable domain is KAGVTQTPRYLIKTRGQQVTLSCSPISGHRSVSWYQQTPGQGLQFLFEYFSETQRNKGNFPGRFSGRQFSNSRSEMNVSTLELGDSALYLCASKSWPTSTDTQYFGPGTRLTVL.

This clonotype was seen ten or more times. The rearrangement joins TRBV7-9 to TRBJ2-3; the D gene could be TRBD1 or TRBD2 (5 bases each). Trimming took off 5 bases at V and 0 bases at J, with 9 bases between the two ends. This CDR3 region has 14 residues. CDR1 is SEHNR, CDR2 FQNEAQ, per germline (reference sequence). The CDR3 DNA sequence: TGTGCCAGCAGCACCTGGGACAGCACAGATACGCAGTATTTT. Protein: CASSTWDSTDTQYF.

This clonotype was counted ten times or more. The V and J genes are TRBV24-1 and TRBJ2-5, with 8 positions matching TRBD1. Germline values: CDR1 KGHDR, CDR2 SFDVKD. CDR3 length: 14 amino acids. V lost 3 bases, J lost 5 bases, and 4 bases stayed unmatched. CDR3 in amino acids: CATSDRQGPETQYF. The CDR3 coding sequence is TGTGCCACCAGTGATCGACAGGGGCCCGAGACCCAGTACTTC.

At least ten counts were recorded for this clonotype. The CDR3 bases are TGCGCCAGCAGCCAAGATCATTCAGGGTTTGGGGCTGAAGCTTTCTTT. Translating it yields CASSQDHSGFGAEAFF. The chain carries TRBV4-3 and TRBJ1-1; maybe TRBD1 (5 bases). The CDR3 length is 16 residues. CDR1 LGHNA and CDR2 YSLEER come from the germline V gene. The V gene lost 0 bases and the J gene lost 6 bases, with 17 bases spanning the gap.

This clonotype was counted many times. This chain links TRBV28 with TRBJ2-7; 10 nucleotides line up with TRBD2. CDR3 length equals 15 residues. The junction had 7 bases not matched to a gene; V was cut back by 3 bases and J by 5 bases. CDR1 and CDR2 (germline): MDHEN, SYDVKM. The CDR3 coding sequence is TGTGCCAGCAGTTTCCGGGGACTAGCGTCCCACGAGCAGTACTTC. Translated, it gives CASSFRGLASHEQYF.

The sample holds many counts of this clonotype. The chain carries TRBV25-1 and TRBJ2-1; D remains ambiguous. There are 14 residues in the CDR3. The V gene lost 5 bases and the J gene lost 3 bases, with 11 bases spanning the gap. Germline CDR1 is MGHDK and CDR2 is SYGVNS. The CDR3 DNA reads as TGTGCCAGCAGTCCGTGGACGGACTACAATGAGCAGTTCTTC. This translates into CASSPWTDYNEQFF.

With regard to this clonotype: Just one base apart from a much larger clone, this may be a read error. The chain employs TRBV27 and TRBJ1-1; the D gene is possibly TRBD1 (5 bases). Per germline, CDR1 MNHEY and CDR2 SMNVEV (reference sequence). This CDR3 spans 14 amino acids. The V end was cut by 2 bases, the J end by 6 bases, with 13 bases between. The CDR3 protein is CASSLRGLDAEAFF. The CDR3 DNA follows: TGTGCCAGCAGTTTAAGGGGCCTTGATGCTGAAGCTTTCTTT.

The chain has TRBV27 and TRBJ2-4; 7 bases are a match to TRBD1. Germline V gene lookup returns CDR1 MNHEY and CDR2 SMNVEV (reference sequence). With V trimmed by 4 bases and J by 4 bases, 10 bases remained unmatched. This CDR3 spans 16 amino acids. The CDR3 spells CASSSIWDRAKNIQYF. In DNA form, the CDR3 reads TGTGCCAGCAGTTCAATCTGGGACAGAGCAAAAAACATTCAGTACTTC.

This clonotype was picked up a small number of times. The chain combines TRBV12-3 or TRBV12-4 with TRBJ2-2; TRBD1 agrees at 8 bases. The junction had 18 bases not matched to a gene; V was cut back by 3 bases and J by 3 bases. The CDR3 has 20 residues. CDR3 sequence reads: CASSFSSLIRGQADTGELFF. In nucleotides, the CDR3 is TGTGCCAGCAGTTTCTCCTCCCTTATCCGGGGACAGGCGGACACCGGGGAGCTGTTTTTT.

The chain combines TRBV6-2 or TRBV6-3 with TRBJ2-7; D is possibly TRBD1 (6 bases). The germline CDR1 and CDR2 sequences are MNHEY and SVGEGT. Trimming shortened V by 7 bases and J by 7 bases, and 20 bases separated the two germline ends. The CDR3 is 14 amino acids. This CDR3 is CASNNGQFAGEQYF. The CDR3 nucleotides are TGTGCCAGCAATAATGGACAGTTCGCTGGGGAGCAGTACTTC.

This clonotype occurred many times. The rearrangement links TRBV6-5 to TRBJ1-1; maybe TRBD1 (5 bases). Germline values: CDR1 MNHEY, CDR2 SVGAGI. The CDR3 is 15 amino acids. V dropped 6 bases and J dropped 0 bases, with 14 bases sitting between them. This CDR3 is CASSSGQGVNTEAFF. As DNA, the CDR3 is TGTGCCAGCAGCTCCGGACAAGGAGTGAACACTGAAGCTTTCTTT.

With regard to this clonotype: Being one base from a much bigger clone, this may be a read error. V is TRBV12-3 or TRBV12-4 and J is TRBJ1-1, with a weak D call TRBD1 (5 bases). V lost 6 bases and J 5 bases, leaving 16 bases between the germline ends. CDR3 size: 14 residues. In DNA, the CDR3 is TGTGCCAGCAGAAAACAAGAGGGGTTGACTGAAGCTTTCTTT. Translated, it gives CASRKQEGLTEAFF.

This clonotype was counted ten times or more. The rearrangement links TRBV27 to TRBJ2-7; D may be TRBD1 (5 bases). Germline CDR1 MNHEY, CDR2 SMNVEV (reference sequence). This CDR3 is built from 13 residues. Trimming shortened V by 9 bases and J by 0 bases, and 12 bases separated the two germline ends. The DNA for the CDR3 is TGTGCCAGTAGACCAGGGTACTCCTACGAGCAGTACTTC. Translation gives CASRPGYSYEQYF.

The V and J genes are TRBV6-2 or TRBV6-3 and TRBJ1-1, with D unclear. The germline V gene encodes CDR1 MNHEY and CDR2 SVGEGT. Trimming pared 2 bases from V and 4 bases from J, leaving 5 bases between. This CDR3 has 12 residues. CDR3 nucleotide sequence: TGTGCCAGCAGTTACGAGCTCACTGAAGCTTTCTTT. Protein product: CASSYELTEAFF.

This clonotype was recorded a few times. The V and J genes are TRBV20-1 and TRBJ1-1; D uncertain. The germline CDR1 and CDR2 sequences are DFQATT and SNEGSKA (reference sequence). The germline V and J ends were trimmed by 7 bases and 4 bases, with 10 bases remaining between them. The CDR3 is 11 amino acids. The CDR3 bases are TGCAGTGTTAAGTTGGTCACTGAAGCTTTCTTT. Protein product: CSVKLVTEAFF.

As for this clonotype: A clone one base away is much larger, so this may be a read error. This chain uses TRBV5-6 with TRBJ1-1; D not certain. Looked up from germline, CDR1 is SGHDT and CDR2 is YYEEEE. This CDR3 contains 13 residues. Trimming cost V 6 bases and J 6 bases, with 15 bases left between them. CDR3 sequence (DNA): TGTGCCAGCACCTCAGATAACGGTTCTGAAGCTTTCTTT. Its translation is CASTSDNGSEAFF.